The clone carrying this TCR beta chain was seen more than once but under ten times. Its antigen is as yet unknown. The CDR3 runs to 16 residues. Unmatched junction bases numbered 12, after V lost 4 bases and J lost 4 bases. Germline V lookup: CDR1 SGHTA, CDR2 FQGNSA. The data were obtained in a study of T cells after yellow fever vaccination. Notes on the study in general: Faster peaking, at day 5 versus 15, marked a secondary response that was weaker. Once the booster was given, most primary-vaccination clones reappeared, at roughly 96% for CD4 and 88% for CD8. Only a minor proportion of clonotypes was detected across both CD4 and CD8 compartments.

TCRdb itself ran the 5' RACE reads through MiXCR, one entry per CDR3 protein. The sample has some 300,000 distinct CDR3 sequences; around 11% are singletons. The origin of this receptor is a man aged 18 to 30 who received the YFV17D yellow fever vaccine. V usage is TRBV7-2 and J usage is TRBJ2-5; 7 bases map to TRBD1. The sample consisted of CD4+ T cells sorted from PBMCs, taken 45 days after the yellow fever booster vaccination. This chain's CDR3 is CASSWRTGPGGETQYF. Written as DNA, the CDR3 is TGTGCCAGCAGCTGGAGAACGGGGCCAGGGGGAGAGACCCAGTACTTC.